The 21 T cell receptor beta chains below come from one sample, sequenced in a study of beta chain features in type 1 diabetes. Investigators reverse transcribed all isolated RNA, so they sequenced expressed TCRB transcripts. The repertoire was sequenced with immunoSEQ multiplex PCR; TCRdb's copy has only in-frame clones and lacks some. Seen here are 250,000 or so clones, less than 35% observed once, and the top ten hold 3.5% to 4.5%. Input material: central memory CD4+ T cells from blood. The receptors derive from a man aged 30 to 45 in good health.

The genes are TRBV7-9 and TRBJ2-5; the match to TRBD2 covers 9 bases. Germline loops: CDR1 SEHNR, CDR2 FQNEAQ (reference sequence). Losses at the gene ends were 5 bases for V and 4 bases for J; bases not matched to a gene: 11. The CDR3 totals 16 residues. CDR3 protein: CASSAQTSGRGETQYF. CDR3 DNA: TGTGCCAGCAGCGCACAGACTAGCGGAAGGGGAGAGACCCAGTACTTC.

The V gene is TRBV7-9, the J gene TRBJ2-6; 12 bases are a match to TRBD2. The V segment lost 4 bases and the J segment 4 bases; nucleotides outside the gene matches: 11. Germline CDR1 reads SEHNR; CDR2 reads FQNEAQ (reference sequence). The CDR3 is 19 amino acids. CDR3 sequence (DNA): TGTGCCAGCAGCTCCGGACTAGCGGGGAGTTCTTACGGGGCCAACGTCCTGACTTTC. Protein sequence: CASSSGLAGSSYGANVLTF.

This clone has only a few counts. The chain links TRBV9 to TRBJ2-3; 12 bases map to TRBD2. V lost 2 bases and J lost 1; bases outside the gene matches: 2. There are 16 residues in the CDR3. Germline lookup yields CDR1 SGDLS and CDR2 YYNGEE. The CDR3 sequence is CASSVLAGGRTDTQYF. CDR3 nucleotides: TGTGCCAGCAGCGTTCTAGCGGGAGGGCGCACAGATACGCAGTATTTT.

This clone was picked up many times. Other DNA sequences from this sample encode an identical CDR3 as well. This chain links TRBV28 with TRBJ2-5; 9 bases align to TRBD2. The CDR3 covers 15 residues. Germline CDR1 MDHEN, CDR2 SYDVKM. J lost 2 bases, V lost 4 bases, and 5 bases had no gene match. The CDR3 loop is CASSSSGGPQETQYF. DNA for the CDR3: TGTGCCAGCAGTTCGAGCGGGGGGCCACAAGAGACCCAGTACTTC.

The gene calls are TRBV2 and TRBJ2-5, with 11 bases lining up with TRBD1. The J segment lost 4 bases and the V segment lost 7 bases, leaving 8 bases of the junction unmatched. The V gene's germline CDR1 is SNHLY and CDR2 FYNNEI. The CDR3 covers 15 residues. The CDR3 protein is CASKRTGGAGETQYF. The CDR3 DNA sequence: TGTGCCAGCAAAAGGACAGGGGGCGCGGGAGAGACCCAGTACTTC.

Here the CDR3 reads CSVYRQGTEAFF. The CDR3 nucleotides are TGCAGCGTGTATAGGCAGGGTACTGAAGCTTTCTTT. V and J are TRBV29-1 and TRBJ1-1; possible D gene TRBD1, 5 bases. CDR3 length: 12 amino acids. Trimming shortened V by 6 bases and J by 5 bases, and 13 bases separated the two germline ends. From germline, CDR1 is SQVTM and CDR2 ANQGSEA.

About this clone itself: A junction end diverges from the germline sequence, so it may reflect a read error. This chain links TRBV5-6 with TRBJ2-7; D may correspond to TRBD1 or TRBD2 (5 bases each). The CDR3 extends over 15 amino acids. CDR1 SGHDT and CDR2 YYEEEE come from the germline V gene. In nucleotides, the CDR3 is TGTGCCAGCAGCTTGGTCTCGGGACGGACCTACGAACAGTACTTC. It is translated as CASSLVSGRTYEQYF.

This clone was detected a few times. The chain has TRBV6-5 and TRBJ2-5; 9 bases line up with TRBD1. The CDR3 loop spans 13 amino acids. Germline trimming cut 6 bases from V and 5 bases from J; bases unmatched to any gene: 4. Germline-derived CDR1 and CDR2 are MNHEY and SVGAGI. Here the CDR3 DNA reads TGTGCCAGCAGGGGACAGGGCGGGGAGACCCAGTACTTC. Its protein is CASRGQGGETQYF.

A few counts support this clone. The rearrangement uses TRBV7-2 and TRBJ2-5; D remains unclear. Germline V CDR1 and CDR2: SGHTA, FQGNSA. V gave up 4 bases and J gave up 4 bases, with 4 bases separating them. CDR3 length: 11 residues. CDR3 bases: TGTGCCAGCAGCTCGGGAGAGACCCAGTACTTC. Protein sequence: CASSSGETQYF.

The rearrangement uses TRBV10-3 and TRBJ1-5; the D is unclear. Trimming cost V 4 bases and J 5 bases, with 9 bases left between them. CDR1 and CDR2 from the germline V gene are ENHRY and SYGVKD. The CDR3 is 13 amino acids. The CDR3 DNA sequence: TGTGCCATCAGTGGCAGTTCCTATCAGCCCCAGCATTTT. Protein product: CAISGSSYQPQHF.

This clone occurred many times. The chain is built from TRBV30 and TRBJ1-5; D not certain. Germline V CDR1 and CDR2: GTSNPN, SVGIG (reference sequence). The CDR3 runs to 14 residues. Trimming took 0 bases from V and 7 from J, leaving 13 bases between them. DNA for the CDR3: TGTGCCTGGAGTGTAACGGGGAGTGGGCAGCCCCAGCATTTT. Its translation: CAWSVTGSGQPQHF.

This clone was observed many times. This rearrangement joins TRBV30 to TRBJ2-2, with 8 bases matching TRBD1. The V gene's germline CDR1 is GTSNPN and CDR2 SVGIG (reference sequence). After removal of 3 bases from V and 3 bases from J, the junction contained 3 bases not matched to a gene. This CDR3 has 14 residues. This CDR3 reads CAWSTGQDTGELFF. The CDR3 bases are TGTGCCTGGAGCACGGGACAGGACACCGGGGAGCTGTTTTTT.

This clone was counted a few times. This rearrangement joins TRBV21-1 to TRBJ2-7. TRBV21-1 is shown as a pseudogene. The CDR3 sequence is 13 residues long. The DNA for the CDR3 is TGTGCCAGCCCGGAGAGGGGAGTTTACGAGCAGTACTTC. Residues: CASPERGVYEQYF.

This clone showed up just a few times. At the DNA level, this CDR3 is encoded by other sequences in the same sample as well. This chain joins TRBV29-1 and TRBJ2-3; D might be TRBD2 (5 bases). Per germline, CDR1 SQVTM and CDR2 ANQGSEA. Trimming removed 4 bases from V and 0 bases from J, with 5 bases in between. This CDR3 is built from 12 residues. The CDR3 reads CSVGGSTDTQYF. In DNA, the CDR3 is TGCAGCGTTGGAGGGAGCACAGATACGCAGTATTTT.

This chain connects TRBV6-5 to TRBJ2-3; D is possibly TRBD1 or TRBD2 (5 bases each). This CDR3 contains 15 residues. Germline CDR1 reads MNHEY; CDR2 reads SVGAGI. The V end was cut by 5 bases, the J end by 0 bases, with 12 bases between. The CDR3 reads CASSGGYGSTDTQYF. DNA of the CDR3: TGTGCCAGCAGTGGGGGTTACGGTAGCACAGATACGCAGTATTTT.

The V gene is TRBV5-4, the J gene TRBJ1-2, with 8 bases matching TRBD1. The V gene end was trimmed by 3 bases and the J gene end by 4 bases; junction bases not matched to a gene: 8. This CDR3 has 15 residues. Germline V CDR1 and CDR2: SGHNT, YYREEE (reference sequence). This CDR3 is CASSSPGQELYGYTF. CDR3 nucleotides: TGTGCCAGCAGCTCCCCGGGACAGGAGCTCTATGGCTACACCTTC.

This clone has only a few counts. The V and J genes are TRBV7-2 and TRBJ2-7; D ambiguous. Germline values: CDR1 SGHTA, CDR2 FQGNSA. V lost 4 bases, J lost 3 bases, and 4 bases lay in between. The CDR3 covers 11 residues. The DNA of the CDR3 is TGTGCCAGCAGCTCTCTCTACGAGCAGTACTTC. It translates to CASSSLYEQYF.

The rearrangement joins TRBV20-1 to TRBJ2-7; no clear D gene. Germline CDR1 and CDR2: DFQATT and SNEGSKA (reference sequence). Trimming cost V 4 bases and J 6 bases, with 7 bases left between them. The CDR3 extends over 10 amino acids. In DNA, the CDR3 is TGCAGTGCTACCAAAATCGAGCAGTACTTC. Translated: CSATKIEQYF.

This clone has just a few counts. This rearrangement joins TRBV6-5 to TRBJ2-7; 12 bases agree with TRBD2. V shed 0 bases and J 5 bases; nucleotides not matched to a gene: 5. The germline gives CDR1 MNHEY, CDR2 SVGAGI. The CDR3 extends over 16 amino acids. The CDR3 sequence: CASSYSGLAGNHEQYF. The CDR3 coding sequence is TGTGCCAGCAGTTACTCCGGACTAGCGGGGAACCACGAGCAGTACTTC.

This sequence joins TRBV29-1 and TRBJ2-5, with 12 nucleotides matching TRBD2. Germline V gives CDR1 SQVTM, CDR2 ANQGSEA. V dropped 4 bases and J dropped 3; count of bases not matched to a gene: 3. This CDR3 comprises 14 residues. Here the CDR3 reads CSVARTSGKETQYF. For the CDR3, the DNA is TGCAGCGTTGCCCGGACTAGCGGGAAAGAGACCCAGTACTTC.

The chain combines TRBV18 with TRBJ2-1, with 10 bases lining up with TRBD1. The CDR3 runs 14 residues. Germline values: CDR1 KGHSH, CDR2 LQKENI. Trimming cost V 3 bases and J 5 bases; bases outside gene matches: 1. The CDR3 reads CASSPGQGNNEQFF. DNA for the CDR3: TGTGCCAGCTCACCGGGACAGGGGAACAATGAGCAGTTCTTC.